A single sample is the source of the 30 T cell receptor beta chains below, sequenced in a study of shared clonotypes between healthy human individuals. Some clones are missing from TCRdb's copy, which holds only in-frame ones; the method was immunoSEQ multiplex PCR. This sample has about 2.1 million clones; approximately 94% occur once, and the top ten carry around 1.7%. In the naive CD8 group, cells lacked CD45RO and were positively selected for CCR7, so terminally differentiated effector memory CD45RA+ cells were left out. Specimen: naive CD8+ T cells from PBMCs. These receptors all stem from a man aged 18 to 30 in good health. Some clones in this sample may be carry-over from other donors' samples.

J is TRBJ2-1 and V is TRBV27; D is perhaps TRBD2 (7 bases). V was shortened by 4 bases and J by 0 bases, with 16 bases between the two germline ends. Germline V gene sequence: CDR1 MNHEY, CDR2 SMNVEV (reference sequence). The CDR3 runs 17 residues. DNA of the CDR3: TGTGCCAGCAGTTCCCGAGGGGGGGCGTTCTCCTACAATGAGCAGTTCTTC. Its translation: CASSSRGGAFSYNEQFF.

The chain's CDR3 is CASSIAGQYSNQPQHF. The CDR3 DNA reads TGTGCCAGTAGTATAGCCGGACAGTATAGCAATCAGCCCCAGCATTTT. The V call is TRBV19, the J call TRBJ1-5, with D maybe TRBD1 (6 bases). The V and J ends lost 1 base and 0 bases respectively, with 10 bases between them. CDR1 is LNHDA and CDR2 is SQIVND in the germline V gene (reference sequence). The CDR3 has 16 residues.

V gene TRBV9 combines with J gene TRBJ2-1; TRBD1 matches at 8 bases. Looked up from germline, CDR1 is SGDLS and CDR2 is YYNGEE. The V segment lost 4 bases and the J segment 10 bases; nucleotides outside the gene matches: 16. The CDR3 runs to 16 residues. DNA for the CDR3: TGTGCCAGCAGCCCCCCAGTCCGTAAAACAGGGGGAGAGCAGTTCTTC. Residues: CASSPPVRKTGGEQFF.

This chain links TRBV5-1 with TRBJ2-1; D may be TRBD2 (6 bases). The germline CDR1 and CDR2 sequences are SGHRS and YFSETQ. The CDR3 runs 14 residues. Trimming removed 2 bases from V and 5 bases from J, with 11 bases in between. The CDR3 protein is CASSFAGLDNEQFF. The CDR3 DNA sequence: TGCGCCAGCAGCTTTGCGGGACTCGACAATGAGCAGTTCTTC.

Only one count was recorded for this clone. CDR3 residues: CASSYYQGGSPLHF. CDR3 coding DNA: TGTGCCAGCAGTTACTACCAGGGCGGCTCACCCCTCCACTTT. The chain joins TRBV6-6 to TRBJ1-6, with a weak D call TRBD1 (5 bases). CDR1 and CDR2 from the germline V gene are MNHNY and SVGAGI (reference sequence). The CDR3 has 14 residues. V was shortened by 1 base and J by 10 bases, with 11 bases between the two germline ends.

The chain is built from TRBV4-1 and TRBJ2-7, with 12 positions matching TRBD1. Germline CDR1 is MGHRA and CDR2 is YSYEKL. The CDR3 has 15 amino acids. Trimming at V came to 3 bases and at J to 5 bases, leaving 5 bases not matched to a gene. The CDR3 here is CASSHSGTGGNEQYF. The CDR3 nucleotides are TGCGCCAGCAGCCATTCTGGGACAGGGGGCAACGAGCAGTACTTC.

CDR3 region: CASSFYALRGKGETQYF. DNA of the CDR3: TGTGCCAGCAGCTTTTACGCCCTCAGGGGTAAGGGGGAGACCCAGTACTTC. The genes are TRBV11-2 and TRBJ2-5; D might be TRBD1 (6 bases). Germline values: CDR1 SGHAT, CDR2 FQNNGV. The V gene lost 3 bases and the J gene lost 5 bases, with 22 bases spanning the gap. CDR3 length: 17 amino acids. Full variable domain (outside the CDR3, taken from reference TRBV11-2 and TRBJ2-5): EAGVAQSPRYKIIEKRQSVAFWCNPISGHATLYWYQQILGQGPKLLIQFQNNGVVDDSQLPKDRFSAERLKGVDSTLKIQPAKLEDSAVYLCASSFYALRGKGETQYFGPGTRLLVL.

The chain joins TRBV11-2 to TRBJ2-1, with TRBD1 matching over 7 bases. V lost 0 bases, J lost 3 bases, and 5 bases stayed unmatched. Germline-derived CDR1 and CDR2 are SGHAT and FQNNGV. The CDR3 has 16 residues. The CDR3 sequence is CASSLDRGRFYNEQFF. In DNA form, the CDR3 reads TGTGCCAGCAGCTTAGATAGGGGGCGCTTCTACAATGAGCAGTTCTTC. The variable domain in full, completed from reference TRBV11-2 and TRBJ2-1, reads EAGVAQSPRYKIIEKRQSVAFWCNPISGHATLYWYQQILGQGPKLLIQFQNNGVVDDSQLPKDRFSAERLKGVDSTLKIQPAKLEDSAVYLCASSLDRGRFYNEQFFGPGTRLTVL.

V gene TRBV27 combines with J gene TRBJ1-4, with D possibly being TRBD1 (5 bases). There are 14 residues in the CDR3. The V gene lost 5 bases and the J gene lost 8 bases, with 15 bases spanning the gap. Germline CDR1 MNHEY, CDR2 SMNVEV (reference sequence). The CDR3 bases are TGTGCCAGCAGTCCAGGGTGGGAGAGGGAAAAACTGTTTTTT. Translation: CASSPGWEREKLFF.

This clone was seen once. The rearrangement uses TRBV5-4 and TRBJ2-7, with unresolved D. V was shortened by 6 bases and J by 2 bases, with 18 bases between the two germline ends. Germline lookup yields CDR1 SGHNT and CDR2 YYREEE (reference sequence). This CDR3 region has 15 residues. The CDR3 is CASTPRADQPYEQYF. Here the CDR3 DNA reads TGTGCCAGCACCCCACGCGCGGACCAGCCCTACGAGCAGTACTTC.

The chain recombines TRBV28 with TRBJ2-5; D possibly corresponds to TRBD2 (6 bases). CDR3 length: 11 amino acids. The germline CDR1 and CDR2 sequences are MDHEN and SYDVKM. Trimming cost V 10 bases and J 9 bases, with 15 bases left between them. CDR3 DNA sequence: TGTGCCACCGGACGGAGGGAGGCCCAGTACTTC. Its translation is CATGRREAQYF.

The genes are TRBV5-6 and TRBJ2-7; D uncertain. CDR1 and CDR2 (germline): SGHDT, YYEEEE. The V end was cut by 0 bases, the J end by 7 bases, with 17 bases between. There are 15 residues in the CDR3. The CDR3 sequence is CASSLGFNFAREQYF. CDR3 DNA sequence: TGTGCCAGCAGCTTGGGGTTTAACTTCGCACGGGAGCAGTACTTC. Filled out from reference TRBV5-6 and TRBJ2-7, the complete variable domain reads DAGVTQSPTHLIKTRGQQVTLRCSPKSGHDTVSWYQQALGQGPQFIFQYYEEEERQRGNFPDRFSGHQFPNYSSELNVNALLLGDSALYLCASSLGFNFAREQYFGPGTRLTVT.

This clone was observed a handful of times. The V gene is TRBV9, the J gene TRBJ1-1; D is unclear. Germline V lookup: CDR1 SGDLS, CDR2 YYNGEE. V was clipped by 0 bases and J by 6 bases, with 15 bases between them. The CDR3 runs 15 residues. The CDR3 sequence: CASSVASTPAAEAFF. CDR3 coding DNA: TGTGCCAGCAGCGTAGCCTCCACACCGGCGGCTGAAGCTTTCTTT.

The chain joins TRBV27 to TRBJ2-3; D may correspond to TRBD1 or TRBD2 (6 bases each). The germline CDR1 and CDR2 sequences are MNHEY and SMNVEV (reference sequence). The CDR3 sequence is 16 residues long. V lost 4 bases to trimming and J lost 0 bases, with 14 bases between them. CDR3 nucleotide sequence: TGTGCCAGCAGTTCCCTGGAGGGGGGAAGCACAGATACGCAGTATTTT. Translated, it gives CASSSLEGGSTDTQYF.

The V gene is TRBV27, the J gene TRBJ2-4; 7 bases agree with TRBD1. The junction had 7 bases not matched to a gene; V was cut back by 0 bases and J by 8 bases. The CDR3 has 15 residues. The V gene's germline CDR1 is MNHEY and CDR2 SMNVEV (reference sequence). The CDR3 DNA is TGTGCCAGCAGTTTATCGAAGGGGGCTGTGGACATTCAGTACTTC. This encodes CASSLSKGAVDIQYF.

The chain carries TRBV7-2 and TRBJ2-7; 9 positions agree with TRBD2. The CDR3 spans 13 residues. CDR1 and CDR2 (germline): SGHTA, FQGNSA. After removal of 6 bases from V and 1 base from J, the junction contained 1 base not matched to a gene. The CDR3, as DNA: TGTGCCAGCAGGGCGGGAGGGTCCTACGAGCAGTACTTC. Amino acids: CASRAGGSYEQYF.

This chain links TRBV28 with TRBJ2-7; D perhaps matches TRBD1 (6 bases). The V gene lost 8 bases and the J gene lost 3 bases, with 17 bases spanning the gap. This CDR3 contains 14 residues. Per the germline V gene, CDR1 is MDHEN and CDR2 is SYDVKM. The CDR3 is CASLEAGADYEQYF. The CDR3 nucleotides read TGTGCCAGCCTTGAGGCAGGGGCGGACTACGAGCAGTACTTC. The whole variable domain, filled in from reference TRBV28 and TRBJ2-7, reads DVKVTQSSRYLVKRTGEKVFLECVQDMDHENMFWYRQDPGLGLRLIYFSYDVKMKEKGDIPEGYSVSREKKERFSLILESASTNQTSMYLCASLEAGADYEQYFGPGTRLTVT.

This chain connects TRBV27 to TRBJ2-1, with 10 positions matching TRBD1. Germline CDR1 and CDR2: MNHEY and SMNVEV (reference sequence). The CDR3 is made up of 14 amino acids. V was clipped by 7 bases and J by 9 bases; unmatched bases: 9. CDR3 coding DNA: TGTGCCAGCATTGGGGACAGGGGCTTGGCTGAGCAGTTCTTC. Protein sequence: CASIGDRGLAEQFF.

In this sample, this clone turned up once. CDR3 nucleotides: TGTGCCAGCAGCTTGGCAGGGGATCTGATGAAACTGTTTTTT. It encodes CASSLAGDLMKLFF. V and J are TRBV5-6 and TRBJ1-4; D possibly corresponds to TRBD1 (6 bases). The length of the CDR3 is 14 residues. Trimming pared 0 bases from V and 11 bases from J, leaving 14 bases between. Germline CDR1 and CDR2: SGHDT and YYEEEE.

This chain uses TRBV2 with TRBJ2-3; a weak D match, TRBD2 (6 bases). Trimming stripped 3 bases from V and 2 bases from J, with 15 bases between. The germline gives CDR1 SNHLY, CDR2 FYNNEI. The CDR3 is made up of 16 amino acids. The CDR3 spells CASSDPRGQITDTQYF. The CDR3 region has the DNA TGTGCCAGCAGTGACCCGCGGGGCCAGATCACAGATACGCAGTATTTT.

This chain joins TRBV27 and TRBJ2-7; 8 bases are shared with TRBD2. Germline trimming cut 0 bases from V and 3 bases from J; bases unmatched to any gene: 4. The CDR3 covers 15 residues. Germline CDR1 and CDR2: MNHEY and SMNVEV (reference sequence). The CDR3 DNA reads TGTGCCAGCAGTTTATCGTGGCGGGAGGACTACGAGCAGTACTTC. The encoded protein is CASSLSWREDYEQYF.

The chain carries TRBV14 and TRBJ2-3, with D perhaps assigned TRBD1 or TRBD2 (5 bases each). The V end was cut by 0 bases, the J end by 3 bases, with 13 bases between. The germline CDR1 and CDR2 sequences are SGHDN and FVKESK. CDR3 length: 16 residues. DNA for the CDR3: TGTGCCAGCAGCCAAGATTTCGGGACCAGGACAGATACGCAGTATTTT. Translation gives CASSQDFGTRTDTQYF.

This chain joins TRBV28 and TRBJ1-4; D gene ambiguous. The CDR3 is made up of 12 amino acids. Germline CDR1 MDHEN, CDR2 SYDVKM. V dropped 2 bases and J dropped 8 bases, with 6 bases sitting between them. CDR3 nucleotides: TGTGCCAGCAGTTTAAGGGTCGAAAAACTGTTTTTT. Translating gives CASSLRVEKLFF.

The gene calls are TRBV9 and TRBJ2-3, with a possible D match to TRBD2 (6 bases). Looked up from germline, CDR1 is SGDLS and CDR2 is YYNGEE. This CDR3 is 15 amino acids long. Trimming cost V 4 bases and J 1 base, with 13 bases left between them. CDR3 DNA sequence: TGTGCCAGCAGCCAGGCGGGGTTCCGCACAGATACGCAGTATTTT. This codes for CASSQAGFRTDTQYF. The full variable domain, rest sourced from reference TRBV9 and TRBJ2-3, is DSGVTQTPKHLITATGQRVTLRCSPRSGDLSVYWYQQSLDQGLQFLIQYYNGEERAKGNILERFSAQQFPDLHSELNLSSLELGDSALYFCASSQAGFRTDTQYFGPGTRLTVL.

The chain is built from TRBV19 and TRBJ2-3; D call uncertain. This CDR3 is built from 14 residues. With 9 bases removed from V and 2 bases from J, the gap between germline ends came to 15 bases. The germline CDR1 and CDR2 sequences are LNHDA and SQIVND (reference sequence). The CDR3 is CASGPSSYTDTQYF. DNA of the CDR3: TGTGCCAGCGGACCTTCATCTTACACAGATACGCAGTATTTT.

V and J are TRBV5-4 and TRBJ2-1, with TRBD2 matching over 7 bases. The V gene's germline CDR1 is SGHNT and CDR2 YYREEE (reference sequence). The J segment lost 7 bases and the V segment lost 2 bases, leaving 3 bases of the junction unmatched. CDR3 length: 13 amino acids. The CDR3 loop reads CASSFRLANEQFF. DNA for the CDR3: TGTGCCAGCAGCTTTAGACTAGCTAATGAGCAGTTCTTC.

This rearrangement joins TRBV11-3 to TRBJ2-1; D ambiguous. The CDR3 consists of 12 residues. V was pared by 5 bases and J by 8 bases, with 10 bases between. From germline, CDR1 is SGHNT and CDR2 YENEEA. CDR3 region: CASSPDSHEQFF. For the CDR3, the DNA is TGTGCCAGCAGCCCAGACTCCCATGAGCAGTTCTTC. Drawing the rest from reference TRBV11-3 and TRBJ2-1, the complete variable domain is EAGVVQSPRYKIIEKKQPVAFWCNPISGHNTLYWYLQNLGQGPELLIRYENEEAVDDSQLPKDRFSAERLKGVDSTLKIQPAELGDSAVYLCASSPDSHEQFFGPGTRLTVL.

The genes are TRBV4-3 and TRBJ2-1; the D is unclear. Between the trimmed V and J ends, which lost 0 bases and 4 bases, there was a span of 13 bases. In germline, CDR1 is LGHNA, CDR2 YSLEER. The CDR3 runs 16 residues. CDR3 in amino acids: CASSQDIASRYNEQFF. The CDR3 nucleotides read TGCGCCAGCAGCCAAGATATCGCGTCAAGATACAATGAGCAGTTCTTC.

The rearrangement uses TRBV29-1 and TRBJ2-7, with D perhaps TRBD1 or TRBD2 (5 bases each). V was shortened by 5 bases and J by 6 bases, with 17 bases between the two germline ends. CDR1 is SQVTM, CDR2 ANQGSEA, per germline. This CDR3 is built from 13 residues. CDR3 protein: CSVFSGRSSEQYF. The CDR3 DNA is TGCAGCGTTTTTTCGGGGCGGTCCAGCGAGCAGTACTTC.

V usage is TRBV9 and J usage is TRBJ1-2; 9 positions match TRBD1. With V trimmed by 4 bases and J by 6 bases, 13 bases remained unmatched. The length of the CDR3 is 16 residues. CDR1 and CDR2 (germline): SGDLS, YYNGEE. The CDR3 sequence: CASSPTGTGKGDGYTF. Here the CDR3 DNA reads TGTGCCAGCAGCCCTACCGGGACAGGGAAGGGGGATGGCTACACCTTC.